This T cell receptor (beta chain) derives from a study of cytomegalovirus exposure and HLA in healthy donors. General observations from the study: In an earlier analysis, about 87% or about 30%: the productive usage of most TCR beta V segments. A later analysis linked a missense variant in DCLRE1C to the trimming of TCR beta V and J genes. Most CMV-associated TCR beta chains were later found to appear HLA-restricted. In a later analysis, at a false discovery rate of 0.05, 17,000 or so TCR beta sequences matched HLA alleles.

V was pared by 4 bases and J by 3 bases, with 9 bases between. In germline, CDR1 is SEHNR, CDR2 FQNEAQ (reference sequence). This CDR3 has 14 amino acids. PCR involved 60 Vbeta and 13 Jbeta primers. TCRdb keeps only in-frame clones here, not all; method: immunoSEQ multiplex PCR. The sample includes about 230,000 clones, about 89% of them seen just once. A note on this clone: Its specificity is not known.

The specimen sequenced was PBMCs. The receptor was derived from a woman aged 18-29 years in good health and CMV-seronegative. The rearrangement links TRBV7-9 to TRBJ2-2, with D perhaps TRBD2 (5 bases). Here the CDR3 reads CASSSGRDTGELFF. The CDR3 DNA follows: TGTGCCAGCAGCTCCGGGCGGGACACCGGGGAGCTGTTTTTT.